Listed here are 14 T cell receptor beta chains from one sample, sequenced in a study of blood T cells in healthy people across ages. Alongside a J-beta primer mix, a sample-barcoded 5' primer served in a second PCR lasting about 7 to 12 cycles. MiXCR was run by TCRdb on the 5' RACE reads, yielding one entry per CDR3 protein. This table has approximately 820,000 distinct CDR3 sequences, around two fifths appearing once. Sequencing input: blood. All receptors come from a man aged 55 to 69 in good health.

This clonotype was counted between two and nine times. The chain uses TRBV20-1 and TRBJ1-4; a possible D gene is TRBD1 (6 bases). Between the trimmed V and J ends, which lost 0 bases and 5 bases, there was a span of 13 bases. The CDR3 runs to 15 residues. Germline CDR1 reads DFQATT; CDR2 reads SNEGSKA (reference sequence). The CDR3 here is CSAREQGLENEKLFF. The CDR3 DNA reads TGCAGTGCTAGAGAACAGGGATTGGAAAATGAAAAACTGTTTTTT.

J is TRBJ2-7 and V is TRBV5-5; no clear D. The CDR3 is 15 amino acids. Germline CDR1 is SGHKS and CDR2 is YYEKEE (reference sequence). Trimming pared 4 bases from V and 3 bases from J, leaving 17 bases between. The CDR3 coding sequence is TGTGCCAGCAGCACGGACGGATCTCAGGTCTACGAGCAGTACTTC. It translates to CASSTDGSQVYEQYF.

Only a few counts were recorded for this clonotype. The genes are TRBV6-2 or TRBV6-3 and TRBJ2-7; 7 nucleotides match TRBD1. V was pared by 2 bases and J by 2 bases, with 3 bases of the junction left unmatched. Germline CDR1 MNHEY, CDR2 SVGEGT. This CDR3 has 14 amino acids. CDR3 bases: TGTGCCAGCAGTTACAGCAGGGGGACCTACGAGCAGTACTTC. This codes for CASSYSRGTYEQYF.

The chain joins TRBV10-3 to TRBJ1-2; 10 nucleotides agree with TRBD1. V shed 7 bases and J 5 bases; nucleotides not matched to a gene: 4. This CDR3 has 13 amino acids. CDR1 ENHRY and CDR2 SYGVKD come from the germline V gene. Written as DNA, the CDR3 is TGTGCCATCACCCGGGGACAGGGGTATGGCTACACCTTC. It encodes CAITRGQGYGYTF.

The chain employs TRBV7-2 and TRBJ1-1; maybe TRBD1 (5 bases). Germline CDR1 is SGHTA and CDR2 is FQGNSA. Trimming removed 5 bases at V and 6 bases at J, with 16 bases between. The CDR3 is made up of 14 amino acids. The CDR3: CASSLKRGVSEAFF. Here the CDR3 DNA reads TGTGCCAGCAGCCTTAAACGGGGGGTATCTGAAGCTTTCTTT.

This clonotype showed up just a few times. The chain recombines TRBV27 with TRBJ1-2, with D tentatively TRBD1 (5 bases). This CDR3 region has 14 residues. Germline CDR1 MNHEY, CDR2 SMNVEV (reference sequence). V lost 5 bases, J lost 0 bases, and 10 bases lay in between. CDR3 sequence reads: CASSATAANYGYTF. CDR3 in DNA: TGTGCCAGCAGTGCGACAGCAGCTAACTATGGCTACACCTTC.

The chain links TRBV19 to TRBJ1-5; no clear D gene. The germline CDR1 and CDR2 sequences are LNHDA and SQIVND (reference sequence). The CDR3 is 15 residues long. The V gene lost 10 bases and the J gene lost 0 bases, with 16 bases spanning the gap. DNA for the CDR3: TGTGCCACTTCCCGCACCATTTATAGCAATCAGCCCCAGCATTTT. Residues: CATSRTIYSNQPQHF.

The rearrangement joins TRBV6-1 to TRBJ1-1, with 8 bases aligning to TRBD1. With V trimmed by 3 bases and J by 6 bases, 6 bases remained unmatched. This CDR3 spans 14 amino acids. CDR1 and CDR2 (germline): MNHNS, SASEGT. The CDR3 sequence is CASSDLDRGAEAFF. DNA of the CDR3: TGTGCCAGCAGTGACCTCGACAGGGGAGCTGAAGCTTTCTTT.

As to this clonotype: The junction does not match germline at one end; this may be a read error. This chain joins TRBV5-1 and TRBJ2-3, with 13 nucleotides matching TRBD2. This CDR3 spans 16 amino acids. Germline values: CDR1 SGHRS, CDR2 YFSETQ. CDR3 in amino acids: CTSSRGLAGNSDTQYF. The CDR3 DNA reads TGCACCAGCAGCCGGGGACTAGCGGGGAATTCAGATACGCAGTATTTT.

The genes are TRBV6-2 or TRBV6-3 and TRBJ2-1, with D maybe TRBD2 (5 bases). Germline V gene lookup returns CDR1 MNHEY and CDR2 SVGEGT. This CDR3 comprises 15 residues. The V end lost 4 bases, the J end lost 13 bases, and 23 bases lay between the germline ends. CDR3 protein: CASSLDPITSRVQFF. The CDR3 DNA sequence: TGTGCCAGCAGTTTAGACCCCATAACCTCGAGGGTTCAGTTCTTC.

This clonotype appeared a few times. V gene TRBV29-1 combines with J gene TRBJ2-3; TRBD1 matches 9 bases. The CDR3 has 13 residues. V dropped 7 bases and J dropped 4; count of bases not matched to a gene: 6. Germline CDR1 and CDR2: SQVTM and ANQGSEA. CDR3 region: CSGGDRVSDTQYF. CDR3 nucleotides: TGCAGCGGAGGGGACAGGGTGTCAGATACGCAGTATTTT.

The J gene is TRBJ2-1, the V gene TRBV20-1; perhaps TRBD1 as D (6 bases). Germline V gene lookup returns CDR1 DFQATT and CDR2 SNEGSKA (reference sequence). The V end was cut by 6 bases, the J end by 8 bases, with 23 bases between. The CDR3 runs 15 residues. The CDR3, as DNA: TGCAGTGCCGGAGCCGGGGCAGGGGTTTTCGATGAGCAGTTCTTC. This sequence encodes CSAGAGAGVFDEQFF.

At least ten counts were recorded for this clonotype. This sequence joins TRBV7-2 and TRBJ2-2; TRBD2 aligns across 7 bases. The CDR3 runs 16 residues. Trimming removed 1 base from V and 1 base from J; junction bases left unmatched: 3. Looked up from germline, CDR1 is SGHTA and CDR2 is FQGNSA. The CDR3 spells CASSLGASGNTGELFF. In DNA form, the CDR3 reads TGTGCCAGCAGCTTAGGGGCTAGCGGGAACACCGGGGAGCTGTTTTTT.

The chain employs TRBV5-5 and TRBJ2-7, with a possible D match to TRBD1 (5 bases). This CDR3 is 14 amino acids long. Trimming took off 4 bases at V and 0 bases at J, with 11 bases between the two ends. Germline V gene lookup returns CDR1 SGHKS and CDR2 YYEKEE (reference sequence). In DNA, the CDR3 is TGTGCCAGCAGCCCGACAGCAGTCTCCTACGAGCAGTACTTC. This translates into CASSPTAVSYEQYF.